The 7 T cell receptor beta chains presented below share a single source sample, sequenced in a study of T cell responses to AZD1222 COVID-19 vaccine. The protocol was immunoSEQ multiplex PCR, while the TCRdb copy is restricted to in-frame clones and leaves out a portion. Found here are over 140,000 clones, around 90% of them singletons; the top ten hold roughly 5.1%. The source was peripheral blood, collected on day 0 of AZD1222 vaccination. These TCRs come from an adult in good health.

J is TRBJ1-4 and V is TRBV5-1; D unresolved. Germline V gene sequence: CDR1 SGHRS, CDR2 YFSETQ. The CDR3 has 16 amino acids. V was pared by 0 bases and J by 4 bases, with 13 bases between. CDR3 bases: TGCGCCAGCAGCTTGGCAGAGGGAACAAGTAATGAAAAACTGTTTTTT. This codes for CASSLAEGTSNEKLFF.

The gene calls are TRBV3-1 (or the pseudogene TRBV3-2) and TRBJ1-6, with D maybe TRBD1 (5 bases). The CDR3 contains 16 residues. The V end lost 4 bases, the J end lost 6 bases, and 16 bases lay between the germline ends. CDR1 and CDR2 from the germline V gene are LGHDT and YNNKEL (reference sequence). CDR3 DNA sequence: TGTGCCAGCAGCCCTGGGGGTAGTTTGTCTAATTCACCCCTCCACTTT. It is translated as CASSPGGSLSNSPLHF.

The CDR3 protein is CASGTDRWNTEAFF. DNA of the CDR3: TGTGCTTCCGGGACAGACCGGTGGAACACTGAAGCTTTCTTT. The chain has TRBV12-5 and TRBJ1-1, with TRBD1 matching 7 bases. The germline gives CDR1 LGHNT, CDR2 FRNRAP. With 11 bases clipped from V and 1 base from J, the junction kept 10 bases outside the gene matches. The CDR3 totals 14 residues.

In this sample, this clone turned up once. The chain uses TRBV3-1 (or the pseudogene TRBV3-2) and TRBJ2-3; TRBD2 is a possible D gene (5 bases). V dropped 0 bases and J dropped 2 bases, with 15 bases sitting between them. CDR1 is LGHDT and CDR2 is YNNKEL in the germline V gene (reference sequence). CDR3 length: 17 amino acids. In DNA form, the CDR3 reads TGTGCCAGCAGCCAAGATGTTTTTGCGGACTTCACAGATACGCAGTATTTT. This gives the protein CASSQDVFADFTDTQYF.

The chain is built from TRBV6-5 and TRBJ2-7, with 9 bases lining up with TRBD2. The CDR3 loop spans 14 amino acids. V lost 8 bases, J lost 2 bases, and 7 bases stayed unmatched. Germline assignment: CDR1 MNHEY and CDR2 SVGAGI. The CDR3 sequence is CASRRLAGTYEQYF. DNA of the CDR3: TGTGCCAGCCGAAGGCTAGCGGGAACCTACGAGCAGTACTTC.

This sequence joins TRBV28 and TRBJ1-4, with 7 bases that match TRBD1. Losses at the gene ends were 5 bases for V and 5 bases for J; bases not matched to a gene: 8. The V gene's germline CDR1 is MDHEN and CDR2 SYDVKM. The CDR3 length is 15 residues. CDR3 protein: CASSPTTGTNEKLFF. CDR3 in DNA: TGTGCCAGCAGTCCAACGACAGGGACGAATGAAAAACTGTTTTTT.

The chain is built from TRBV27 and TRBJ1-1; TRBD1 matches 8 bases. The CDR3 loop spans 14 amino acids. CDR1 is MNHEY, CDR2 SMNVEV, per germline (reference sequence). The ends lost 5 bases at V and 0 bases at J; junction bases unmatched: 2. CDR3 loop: CASSKGQVNTEAFF. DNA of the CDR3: TGTGCCAGCAGTAAGGGACAGGTGAACACTGAAGCTTTCTTT.